The sequence of this T cell receptor (beta chain) was determined in a study of T cell responses to AZD1222 COVID-19 vaccine. As for this clone: Its target is unknown.

Broader study findings: Spike regions recognized by vaccine-associated CD4 TCRs spanned the protein, led by 160-218 and 743-854. Donors, mostly white British, included more females; clonal diversity was possibly underestimated.

The ends were cut back, 2 bases at V and 5 bases at J, with 21 bases in the middle. The CDR3 covers 17 residues. Germline V gene sequence: CDR1 SNHLY, CDR2 FYNNEI. Data came from immunoSEQ multiplex PCR; TCRdb stores just in-frame clones and leaves some out. The repertoire consists of some 200,000 clones, with 90% occurring once and the leading ten covering roughly 6%. The V gene is TRBV2, the J gene TRBJ2-5, with D perhaps given as TRBD1 or TRBD2 (7 bases each). Specimen: peripheral blood, collected on day 0 of AZD1222 vaccination. This TCR was sampled from an adult in good health. Here the CDR3 reads CASSEQGGISLPETQYF. The DNA for the CDR3 is TGTGCCAGCAGTGAACAGGGGGGGATCTCTCTACCGGAGACCCAGTACTTC.